These T cell receptor beta chains were read from a single sample in a study of regulatory T cells in long-lasting Graves disease. TCRdb fed the multiplex PCR reads into MiXCR, producing one record per CDR3 protein. The repertoire consists of roughly 500,000 distinct CDR3 sequences, with less than 25% occurring once and the leading ten covering 7% to 9.5%. The sequenced sample was peripheral blood mononuclear cells (PBMCs), obtained when the disease was refractory, from a patient treated with antithyroid drugs. All receptors come from a female donor with Graves disease. CDR3s include the opening cysteine and the closing phenylalanine or tryptophan. Each record gives: D gene, V gene, J gene, clone size, CDR3 protein, CDR3 DNA. D genes are given only for firm matches. Expanded clones get a size class; other rows say once, few or many, or leave the size out.

NA	TRBV7-2	TRBJ1-1	few	CASKGTLGTTEAFF	TGTGCCAGCAAGGGGACATTAGGGACCACTGAAGCTTTCTTT
NA	TRBV6-5	TRBJ2-5	NA	CASSYMFDQETQYF	TGTGCCAGCAGTTACATGTTCGACCAAGAGACCCAGTACTTC
TRBD2	TRBV30	TRBJ2-1	NA	CAWVRTSLHNEQFF	TGTGCCTGGGTCAGGACTAGCCTCCACAATGAGCAGTTCTTC
TRBD1	TRBV29-1	TRBJ2-7	NA	CSAGQVYEQYF	TGCAGCGCTGGACAGGTCTACGAGCAGTACTTC
NA	TRBV11-2	TRBJ1-6	many	CASSFAAAAESPLHF	TGTGCCAGCAGCTTTGCAGCGGCCGCGGAATCACCCCTCCACTTT
TRBD1	TRBV7-9	TRBJ2-7	many	CASSGKQGDSYEQYF	TGTGCCAGCAGCGGAAAGCAGGGGGATTCCTACGAGCAGTACTTC
NA	TRBV28	TRBJ2-2	few	CASSPRGQNTGELFF	TGTGCCAGCAGTCCTAGGGGACAGAACACCGGGGAGCTGTTTTTT
TRBD1	TRBV20-1	TRBJ2-6	few	CSAEVTGPAGANVLTF	TGCAGTGCCGAGGTGACAGGGCCCGCCGGGGCCAACGTCCTGACTTTC
NA	TRBV20-1	TRBJ2-5	many	CSARDGGAEETQYF	TGCAGTGCTAGAGATGGGGGGGCCGAAGAGACCCAGTACTTC
TRBD2	TRBV28	TRBJ2-1	few	CASSLIPGLTANNEQFF	TGTGCCAGCAGTTTGATACCGGGACTAACCGCAAACAATGAGCAGTTCTTC
TRBD2	TRBV19	TRBJ2-2	NA	CASSILAGGTNTGELFF	TGTGCCAGTAGTATACTAGCGGGAGGAACGAACACCGGGGAGCTGTTTTTT
TRBD2	TRBV14	TRBJ2-7	NA	CASSWGEGRNLRQYF	TGTGCCAGCAGTTGGGGGGAGGGACGGAACCTACGGCAGTACTTC
NA	TRBV7-9	TRBJ2-7	NA	CASSLGPLAWSYEQYF	TGTGCCAGCAGCTTAGGGCCGCTAGCTTGGTCCTACGAGCAGTACTTC
NA	TRBV10-3	TRBJ2-1	NA	CAISENVEREQFF	TGTGCCATCAGTGAAAACGTAGAGAGGGAGCAGTTCTTC
TRBD1	TRBV25-1	TRBJ1-6	NA	CASSGQGDGSPLHF	TGTGCCAGCAGTGGACAGGGCGACGGTTCACCCCTCCACTTT
NA	TRBV19	TRBJ1-2	many	CATTPVGSSYGYTF	TGTGCCACTACACCGGTGGGATCATCCTATGGCTACACCTTC
NA	TRBV28	TRBJ2-1	NA	CASSPIAESYNEQFF	TGTGCCAGCAGCCCAATAGCGGAGTCCTACAATGAGCAGTTCTTC
NA	TRBV7-7	TRBJ2-7	many	CASSLAASGFEQYF	TGTGCTAGCAGCTTAGCCGCGTCGGGGTTCGAGCAGTACTTC
NA	TRBV2	TRBJ1-1	many	CASSGDIGNTEAFF	TGTGCCAGCAGTGGTGACATCGGGAACACTGAAGCTTTCTTT
TRBD1	TRBV20-1	TRBJ2-7	few	CSARDGLTGGNEQYF	TGCAGTGCTAGAGACGGACTGACAGGGGGAAACGAGCAGTACTTC